Here is one T cell receptor (beta chain) with its context. No antigen is known for it. Time point defined: cycle 4 day 1 (C4D1), after five to seven weeks of nivolumab. Following autologous stem cell transplantation, relapse occurred in every patient, and exposure to brentuximab vedotin varied. Through magnetic negative selection, CD8+ T cells were separated from PBMCs that had been thawed. The study recorded best responses of complete response, partial response or progressive disease. This sample is part of a study of PD-1 blockade in classical Hodgkin lymphoma. Findings of the study overall: Significantly greater TCR diversity emerged by C4D1 in CD4+ cells but not CD8+ cells. Whoever responded completely had baseline diversity much like that seen in newly diagnosed patients.

Assay used: immunoSEQ multiplex PCR; TCRdb lists only in-frame clones, some missing. The table lists 4,000 or so clones, roughly 72% of them singletons. This clonotype was sampled from a human donor with classical Hodgkin lymphoma. The material was CD8+ T cells from blood, obtained before the fourth cycle of nivolumab.

CDR3 DNA: TGTGCCACCAGCGGAGGAGGGGAGCGGGGGGCGAGCTCCTACAATGAGCAGTTCTTC. As protein: CATSGGGERGASSYNEQFF. The chain employs TRBV15 and TRBJ2-1; TRBD2 matches 9 bases. V lost 5 bases, J lost 0 bases, and 14 bases stayed unmatched. CDR1 and CDR2 (germline): LNHNV, YYDKDF (reference sequence). The CDR3 contains 19 residues.